This T cell receptor beta chain was documented in a study of T-cell reconstitution after alpha-beta-depleted transplantation in children. Unique molecular identifiers were incorporated during preparation of the TCRbeta library. TCRdb used MiXCR to reprocess the PCR reads, holding one entry per CDR3 protein. This sample has some 240,000 distinct CDR3 sequences, with 9.7% found just once. Trimming cost V 3 bases and J 3 bases; bases outside gene matches: 17. Looked up from germline, CDR1 is DFQATT and CDR2 is SNEGSKA (reference sequence). The CDR3 consists of 17 residues. This clonotype was found many times.

The specimen comprised PBMCs from the stem cell graft donor, sampled from the stem cell graft. The sequence came from a human donor who donated a stem cell graft to a child with SCID. The chain couples TRBV20-1 to TRBJ2-7; 7 nucleotides agree with TRBD2. Here the CDR3 DNA reads TGCAGTGCTAGGGGAGGGGACTCCGTTTCACCTTACTACGAGCAGTACTTC. The encoded protein is CSARGGDSVSPYYEQYF.